Given below is one T cell receptor (beta chain) in context. These data originate in a study of blood T cells in healthy people across ages. The draw of peripheral blood yielded about 10 milliliters from each donor. Total RNA was extracted at no less than 5.5 micrograms per sample. In germline, CDR1 is DFQATT, CDR2 SNEGSKA (reference sequence). With 2 bases clipped from V and 7 bases from J, the junction kept 8 bases outside the gene matches. The CDR3 sequence is 15 residues long. The use of a sample-barcoded 5' primer and a J-beta primer mix characterized a second PCR of about 7 to 12 cycles. One entry per CDR3 protein, called by TCRdb with MiXCR from the 5' RACE reads. Here the sample spans around 500,000 distinct CDR3 sequences, less than 60% being singletons.

The chain combines TRBV20-1 with TRBJ2-1; TRBD2 aligns across 10 bases. Specimen: blood. The TCR comes from a man at least 80 years old in good health. Written as DNA, the CDR3 is TGCAGTGCTAGAATTCCTAGCGGGGGAGGGAATGAGCAGTTCTTC. It yields the protein CSARIPSGGGNEQFF.